This T cell receptor beta chain originates from a study of T-cell reconstitution after alpha-beta-depleted transplantation in children. Study results and limitations: Counts and diversity of T cells one year after transplant came mostly from newly produced T cells.

This clonotype was seen once. Its antigen is not known. A single base separates this from a much larger clone, so it may be a read error. For TCRbeta, the library was prepared with unique molecular identifiers. TCRdb processed the PCR reads anew with MiXCR; each CDR3 protein has one entry. The sample comprises 210,000 or so distinct CDR3 sequences, about a tenth of which are singletons, and roughly 28% rests with the top ten. Germline CDR1 reads DFQATT; CDR2 reads SNEGSKA (reference sequence). This CDR3 is 14 amino acids long. The chain recombines TRBV20-1 with TRBJ2-3; 8 nucleotides line up with TRBD2. The material sequenced was PBMCs, taken before TCRalphabeta/CD19-depleted stem cell transplant. The clonotype was recovered from a child less than two years old with acute myeloid leukemia, due to receive a stem cell transplant. CDR3 residues: CSAALAAGTDTRYF. The CDR3 nucleotides read TGCAGTGCTGCACTAGCGGCCGGCACAGATACGCGGTATTTT.